A selection of T cell receptor beta chains follows, all from one sample in a study of blood T cell repertoires in COVID-19. Produced via immunoSEQ multiplex PCR; TCRdb's table is partial and in-frame only. The sample lists 350,000 to 450,000 clones; roughly nine tenths were seen once. The sequencing input was PBMCs or T cells enriched from blood (not recorded which). The origin of the receptors is a woman aged 25 to 39 who had recovered from COVID-19. CDR3s include the opening cysteine and the closing phenylalanine or tryptophan. Each record gives: clone size, J gene, D gene, V gene, CDR3 protein, CDR3 DNA. D genes are given only for firm matches. Not all rows give a size; the values are once, few, many and, for expanded clones, a class.

. TRBJ2-3 TRBD2 TRBV5-1 CASSLLGTSGLYTQYF TGCGCCAGCAGCTTGCTGGGGACTAGCGGCTTATATACGCAGTATTTT
. TRBJ1-5 TRBD1 TRBV7-8 CASSLPSDRGPPQHF TGTGCCAGCAGCCTACCCTCGGACAGGGGTCCGCCCCAGCATTTT
. TRBJ1-6 . TRBV9 CASSVRGRGGSPLHF TGTGCCAGCAGCGTAAGGGGTAGGGGAGGATCACCCCTCCACTTT
. TRBJ1-2 . TRBV14 CASSLGGAINYGYTF TGTGCCAGCAGCCTGGGGGGGGCGATTAACTATGGCTACACCTTC
. TRBJ1-1 . TRBV19 CASSMRGAGTTLSEAFF TGTGCCAGTAGTATGCGGGGGGCTGGTACAACCCTGTCCGAAGCTTTCTTT
. TRBJ1-2 . TRBV19 CASKAGNYGYTF TGTGCCAGTAAGGCAGGGAACTATGGCTACACCTTC
. TRBJ2-7 . TRBV5-1 CASSLAGQSYEQYF TGCGCCAGCAGCTTGGCCGGACAGTCCTACGAGCAGTACTTC
. TRBJ2-7 . TRBV5-1 CASSLGRGLDEQYF TGCGCCAGCAGCTTGGGAAGGGGCCTAGACGAGCAGTACTTC
. TRBJ1-3 TRBD1 TRBV29-1 CSVETGGYGNTIYF TGCAGCGTTGAAACAGGGGGTTATGGAAACACCATATATTTT
. TRBJ1-1 . TRBV2 CASSVGGAYTEAFF TGTGCCAGCAGTGTGGGGGGGGCGTACACTGAAGCTTTCTTT
. TRBJ2-7 . TRBV27 CASSWGTGSYEQYF TGTGCCAGCAGTTGGGGAACAGGGTCCTACGAGCAGTACTTC
. TRBJ1-6 TRBD1 TRBV7-6 CASSPDRGGNNSPLHF TGTGCCAGCAGTCCCGACAGGGGAGGGAATAATTCACCCCTCCACTTT
. TRBJ2-5 TRBD2 TRBV4-3 CASSRGLAGGETQYF TGCGCCAGCAGCCGAGGACTAGCCGGAGGGGAGACCCAGTACTTC
. TRBJ1-2 . TRBV9 CASSVGAGRWYGYGYTF TGTGCCAGCAGCGTAGGAGCGGGACGCTGGTATGGCTATGGCTACACCTTC
once TRBJ2-1 . TRBV3-1/TRBV3-2 CASSHGDMRKNEQFF TGTGCCAGCAGCCACGGAGATATGCGGAAAAATGAGCAGTTCTTC
. TRBJ2-2 . TRBV5-1 CASSLPLAPTGELFF TGCGCCAGCAGCCTCCCCCTCGCGCCCACCGGGGAGCTGTTTTTT
. TRBJ2-5 TRBD2 TRBV11-2 CASSLDSLAGGQETQYF TGTGCCAGCAGCTTAGATTCCCTAGCGGGGGGGCAAGAGACCCAGTACTTC
. TRBJ1-1 . TRBV7-8 CASSNGWMNTEAFF TGTGCCAGCAGCAACGGGTGGATGAACACTGAAGCTTTCTTT
. TRBJ1-1 . TRBV5-4 CASSLFTGRGAEAFF TGTGCCAGCAGCTTGTTTACTGGCAGGGGCGCGGAAGCTTTCTTT
. TRBJ1-5 TRBD1 TRBV16 CASSQSGTVNQPQHF TGTGCCAGCAGCCAATCCGGGACAGTCAATCAGCCCCAGCATTTT
. TRBJ2-7 TRBD2 TRBV2 CASSDGGRVGDEQYF TGTGCCAGCAGTGACGGCGGGAGAGTAGGTGACGAGCAGTACTTC
once TRBJ2-2 . TRBV7-9 CASSLIDFDAGELFF TGTGCCAGCAGCCTAATAGACTTCGACGCCGGGGAGCTGTTTTTT
. TRBJ1-3 TRBD1 TRBV9 CASSVGGWGTEGNTIYF TGTGCCAGCAGCGTAGGAGGATGGGGGACAGAAGGAAACACCATATATTTT
. TRBJ1-1 . TRBV10-3 CAISGTMNTEAFF TGTGCCATCAGTGGGACAATGAACACTGAAGCTTTCTTT
few TRBJ1-1 . TRBV19 CASSIDRRSNTEAFF TGTGCCAGTAGTATAGATCGTCGGTCGAACACTGAAGCTTTCTTT
. TRBJ2-3 . TRBV5-1 CASNRGTDTQYF TGCGCCAGCAACAGGGGCACAGATACGCAGTATTTT
. TRBJ1-3 TRBD1 TRBV3-1/TRBV3-2 CASSRTTGVAGNTIYF TGTGCCAGCAGCCGCACGACAGGGGTAGCTGGAAACACCATATATTTT
. TRBJ1-1 TRBD1 TRBV30 CAWGRGQNTEAFF TGTGCCTGGGGCAGGGGGCAGAACACTGAAGCTTTCTTT
. TRBJ1-1 TRBD1 TRBV19 CASKIGQGNTEAFF TGTGCCAGTAAAATTGGACAGGGTAACACTGAAGCTTTCTTT
once TRBJ1-2 . TRBV28 CASSEVANYGYTF TGTGCCAGTTCCGAGGTCGCTAACTATGGCTACACCTTC
. TRBJ1-1 . TRBV6-2/TRBV6-3 CASSYVQVNTEAFF TGTGCCAGCAGTTACGTTCAGGTAAACACTGAAGCTTTCTTT
. TRBJ2-7 . TRBV3-1/TRBV3-2 CASSQEHMTKSSYEQYF TGTGCCAGCAGCCAAGAACACATGACAAAGAGCTCCTACGAGCAGTACTTC
. TRBJ2-2 TRBD2 TRBV5-1 CASTPGGTSGSTGELFF TGCGCCAGCACTCCCGGGGGGACTAGCGGGAGTACCGGGGAGCTGTTTTTT
. TRBJ2-7 TRBD1 TRBV10-3 CAIRGQGYEQYF TGTGCCATCAGGGGACAGGGCTACGAGCAGTACTTC
. TRBJ2-3 TRBD1 TRBV5-1 CASSLGQGPDTQYF TGCGCCAGCAGCCTCGGACAGGGTCCAGATACGCAGTATTTT
. TRBJ2-6 . TRBV7-8 CASSLGWGDSGANVLTF TGTGCCAGCAGCTTAGGATGGGGAGACTCTGGGGCCAACGTCCTGACTTTC
. TRBJ2-1 TRBD2 TRBV11-3 CASSLPASGGAVNEQFF TGTGCCAGCAGCTTACCGGCTAGCGGGGGGGCTGTCAATGAGCAGTTCTTC
once TRBJ2-1 TRBD2 TRBV19 CASSASSGPDREQFF TGTGCCAGTAGTGCATCTAGCGGGCCGGATCGTGAGCAGTTCTTC
. TRBJ1-5 . TRBV28 CASTTGGRRLEPQHF TGTGCCAGCACCACCGGGGGGCGGAGGCTGGAACCCCAGCATTTT
few TRBJ2-3 TRBD2 TRBV6-4 CASSPTSGSTDTQYF TGTGCCAGCAGTCCTACTAGCGGGAGCACAGATACGCAGTATTTT
. TRBJ2-2 . TRBV10-1 CASSQANTGELFF TGCGCCAGCAGTCAGGCGAACACCGGGGAGCTGTTTTTT
. TRBJ2-2 . TRBV29-1 CSADQGFTGELFF TGCAGCGCCGATCAGGGGTTCACCGGGGAGCTGTTTTTT
. TRBJ2-7 TRBD1 TRBV4-1 CASSSRDRGHEQYF TGCGCCAGCAGCAGCCGGGACAGGGGCCACGAGCAGTACTTC
. TRBJ2-7 TRBD2 TRBV19 CASSIVSGTSGVSYEQYF TGTGCCAGTAGTATAGTGTCGGGGACTAGCGGTGTCTCCTACGAGCAGTACTTC